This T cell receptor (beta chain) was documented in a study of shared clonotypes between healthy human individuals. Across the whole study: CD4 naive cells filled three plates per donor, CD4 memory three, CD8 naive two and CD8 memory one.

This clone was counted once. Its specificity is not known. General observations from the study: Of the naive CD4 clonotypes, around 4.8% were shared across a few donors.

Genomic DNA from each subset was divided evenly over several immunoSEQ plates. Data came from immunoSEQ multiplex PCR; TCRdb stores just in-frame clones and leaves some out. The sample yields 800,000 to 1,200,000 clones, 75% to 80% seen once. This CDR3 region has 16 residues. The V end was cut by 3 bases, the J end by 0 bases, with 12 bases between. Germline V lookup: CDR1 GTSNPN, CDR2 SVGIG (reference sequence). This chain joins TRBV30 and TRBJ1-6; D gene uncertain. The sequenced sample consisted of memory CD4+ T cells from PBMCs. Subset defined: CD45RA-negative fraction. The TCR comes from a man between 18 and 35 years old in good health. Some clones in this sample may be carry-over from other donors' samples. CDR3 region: CAWRGVTSSYNSPLHF. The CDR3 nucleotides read TGTGCCTGGAGGGGAGTTACAAGCTCCTATAATTCACCCCTCCACTTT.